These T cell receptor beta chains were read from a single sample in a study of Ad26.COV2.S vaccination and SARS-CoV-2 variants. Profiling relied on immunoSEQ multiplex PCR, and the TCRdb table lists in-frame clones only, not all of them. The table includes 350,000 to 450,000 clones, roughly 81% detected once. The sample was peripheral blood, taken in a trial of Ad26.COV2.S vaccine versus placebo. These receptor sequences come from a person aged 18-60 years who received the Ad26.COV2.S COVID-19 vaccine or a placebo. Each CDR3 is given with its conserved first and last residue. D genes are given only for firm matches. The listing skips clone size in some rows; elsewhere it reads once, few, many or a size class.

V gene: TRBV9
J gene: TRBJ2-3
clone size: .
D gene: TRBD2
CDR3 protein: CASSAQPALASTDTQYF
CDR3 DNA: TGTGCCAGCAGCGCCCAGCCCGCACTAGCGTCGACAGATACGCAGTATTTT

V gene: TRBV12-5
J gene: TRBJ1-5
clone size: .
D gene: TRBD1
CDR3 protein: CASGLPKGQGSQPQHF
CDR3 DNA: TGTGCTAGTGGTTTGCCTAAGGGACAGGGTTCTCAGCCCCAGCATTTT

V gene: TRBV24-1
J gene: TRBJ2-5
clone size: .
D gene: .
CDR3 protein: CATSDPRGLQETQYF
CDR3 DNA: TGTGCCACCAGTGATCCTCGGGGGCTGCAAGAGACCCAGTACTTC

V gene: TRBV24-1
J gene: TRBJ2-3
clone size: .
D gene: TRBD2
CDR3 protein: CATSLGLAGGWDTQYF
CDR3 DNA: TGTGCCACCAGCTTGGGACTAGCGGGAGGATGGGATACGCAGTATTTT

V gene: TRBV9
J gene: TRBJ1-2
clone size: .
D gene: .
CDR3 protein: CASMKSANYGYTF
CDR3 DNA: TGTGCCAGCATGAAATCAGCGAACTATGGCTACACCTTC

V gene: TRBV11-2
J gene: TRBJ2-3
clone size: once
D gene: .
CDR3 protein: CASSPSGTPDTQYF
CDR3 DNA: TGTGCCAGCAGCCCCTCCGGGACTCCAGATACGCAGTATTTT

V gene: TRBV11-2
J gene: TRBJ2-7
clone size: .
D gene: .
CDR3 protein: CASSARTGLGYEQYF
CDR3 DNA: TGTGCCAGCAGCGCCCGAACAGGGCTAGGCTACGAGCAGTACTTC

V gene: TRBV7-2
J gene: TRBJ2-7
clone size: .
D gene: .
CDR3 protein: CASSSQSSTTYEQYF
CDR3 DNA: TGTGCCAGCAGCTCTCAATCTTCCACGACCTACGAGCAGTACTTC

V gene: TRBV29-1
J gene: TRBJ1-1
clone size: .
D gene: .
CDR3 protein: CSVERSGAGTEAFF
CDR3 DNA: TGCAGCGTTGAACGTTCGGGGGCGGGGACTGAAGCTTTCTTT

V gene: TRBV18
J gene: TRBJ1-1
clone size: .
D gene: .
CDR3 protein: CASSPEGAQAFF
CDR3 DNA: TGTGCCAGCTCACCAGAGGGAGCCCAAGCTTTCTTT

V gene: TRBV6-4
J gene: TRBJ2-1
clone size: .
D gene: .
CDR3 protein: CASSDKGYNEQFF
CDR3 DNA: TGTGCCAGCAGTGACAAGGGGTACAATGAGCAGTTCTTC

V gene: TRBV30
J gene: TRBJ1-5
clone size: once
D gene: .
CDR3 protein: CAWSPGVGQPQHF
CDR3 DNA: TGTGCCTGGAGCCCGGGGGTCGGGCAGCCCCAGCATTTT

V gene: TRBV4-3
J gene: TRBJ2-7
clone size: .
D gene: TRBD1
CDR3 protein: CASSPSGTGPEQYF
CDR3 DNA: TGCGCCAGCAGCCCCTCCGGGACAGGGCCCGAGCAGTACTTC

V gene: TRBV28
J gene: TRBJ1-5
clone size: .
D gene: TRBD1
CDR3 protein: CASSPRDRERPQHF
CDR3 DNA: TGTGCCAGCAGTCCTAGGGACAGGGAGAGGCCCCAGCATTTT

V gene: TRBV24-1
J gene: TRBJ2-1
clone size: .
D gene: TRBD1
CDR3 protein: CATSDPSGTGVVNEQFF
CDR3 DNA: TGTGCCACCAGTGACCCCTCCGGGACAGGGGTCGTAAATGAGCAGTTCTTC

V gene: TRBV5-6
J gene: TRBJ1-2
clone size: few
D gene: TRBD1
CDR3 protein: CASSGSGTVAYGYTF
CDR3 DNA: TGTGCCAGCAGCGGCTCCGGGACAGTGGCCTATGGCTACACCTTC

V gene: TRBV14
J gene: TRBJ1-6
clone size: .
D gene: .
CDR3 protein: CASSQVDGSNSPLHF
CDR3 DNA: TGTGCCAGCAGCCAAGTGGACGGGTCTAATTCACCCCTCCACTTT

V gene: TRBV5-1
J gene: TRBJ2-7
clone size: .
D gene: TRBD1
CDR3 protein: CASSFGTGTSYEQYF
CDR3 DNA: TGCGCCAGCAGCTTCGGGACAGGTACATCCTACGAGCAGTACTTC

V gene: TRBV10-2
J gene: TRBJ1-5
clone size: .
D gene: .
CDR3 protein: CASFNQPQHF
CDR3 DNA: TGCGCCAGCTTTAATCAGCCCCAGCATTTT

V gene: TRBV2
J gene: TRBJ1-5
clone size: .
D gene: TRBD1
CDR3 protein: CASSEAGGLQPQHF
CDR3 DNA: TGTGCCAGCAGTGAAGCAGGGGGCCTACAGCCCCAGCATTTT

V gene: TRBV2
J gene: TRBJ1-2
clone size: .
D gene: TRBD1
CDR3 protein: CASGQVMGDYGYTF
CDR3 DNA: TGTGCCAGCGGACAGGTTATGGGGGACTATGGCTACACCTTC

V gene: TRBV15
J gene: TRBJ2-2
clone size: .
D gene: .
CDR3 protein: CATSRDLSGELFF
CDR3 DNA: TGTGCCACCAGCAGAGATCTCAGCGGGGAGCTGTTTTTT

V gene: TRBV7-8
J gene: TRBJ1-6
clone size: .
D gene: .
CDR3 protein: CASSSYGGDSPLHF
CDR3 DNA: TGTGCCAGCAGCTCCTACGGGGGAGATTCACCCCTCCACTTT

V gene: TRBV6-5
J gene: TRBJ1-5
clone size: .
D gene: .
CDR3 protein: CASKAGGGNQPQHF
CDR3 DNA: TGTGCCAGCAAGGCCGGGGGCGGAAATCAGCCCCAGCATTTT

V gene: TRBV19
J gene: TRBJ1-5
clone size: .
D gene: TRBD1
CDR3 protein: CASRGTARGNNQPQHF
CDR3 DNA: TGTGCCAGTAGGGGGACAGCACGGGGTAACAATCAGCCCCAGCATTTT

V gene: TRBV30
J gene: TRBJ2-7
clone size: .
D gene: .
CDR3 protein: CAWSVMGRGNYEQYF
CDR3 DNA: TGTGCCTGGAGTGTTATGGGCAGAGGAAACTACGAGCAGTACTTC

V gene: TRBV23-1
J gene: TRBJ2-7
clone size: .
D gene: .
CDR3 protein: CASSQIGGYGLLECEQYF
CDR3 DNA: TGCGCCAGCAGTCAAATTGGAGGCTACGGGTTACTAGAGTGCGAGCAGTACTTC

V gene: TRBV15
J gene: TRBJ2-7
clone size: .
D gene: .
CDR3 protein: CATSGVGDGSSYEQYF
CDR3 DNA: TGTGCCACCAGCGGAGTGGGGGACGGGAGCTCCTACGAGCAGTACTTC

V gene: TRBV28
J gene: TRBJ2-1
clone size: .
D gene: TRBD2
CDR3 protein: CASSLRTTSGFSYNEQFF
CDR3 DNA: TGTGCCAGCAGTTTAAGGACGACTAGCGGGTTCTCCTACAATGAGCAGTTCTTC

V gene: TRBV4-3
J gene: TRBJ1-1
clone size: once
D gene: .
CDR3 protein: CASSPELGGYGNTEAFF
CDR3 DNA: TGCGCCAGCAGCCCAGAACTCGGGGGTTACGGTAACACTGAAGCTTTCTTT

V gene: TRBV3-1/TRBV3-2
J gene: TRBJ1-6
clone size: .
D gene: TRBD1
CDR3 protein: CASSHHRTGRNSPLHF
CDR3 DNA: TGTGCCAGCAGCCACCATAGGACAGGGCGGAATTCACCCCTCCACTTT

V gene: TRBV10-3
J gene: TRBJ1-1
clone size: .
D gene: TRBD1
CDR3 protein: CAISETGVDTEAFF
CDR3 DNA: TGTGCCATCAGTGAAACAGGGGTAGACACTGAAGCTTTCTTT

V gene: TRBV2
J gene: TRBJ1-1
clone size: .
D gene: TRBD1
CDR3 protein: CASSWTGYETEAFF
CDR3 DNA: TGTGCCAGCAGCTGGACAGGGTATGAGACTGAAGCTTTCTTT

V gene: TRBV7-7
J gene: TRBJ2-1
clone size: .
D gene: TRBD2
CDR3 protein: CASSENGGSEDEQFF
CDR3 DNA: TGTGCCAGCAGCGAGAACGGCGGGAGCGAGGATGAGCAGTTCTTC